The next 4 T cell receptor beta chains were all read from a single sample in a study of memory CD4+ T cells and cytomegalovirus serostatus. Produced via immunoSEQ multiplex PCR; TCRdb's table is partial and in-frame only. The table includes roughly 60,000 clones, around 77% detected once. Single viable CD3+CD4+CD8-CD45RO+ cells were sorted as the memory CD4+ T cells. Sequencing used memory CD4+ T cells from blood. Source of these receptors: an adult in good health and CMV-seronegative.

The chain uses TRBV28 and TRBJ2-1; D is possibly TRBD2 (5 bases). Germline V gene sequence: CDR1 MDHEN, CDR2 SYDVKM. V lost 5 bases and J lost 6, with 17 bases in between. The CDR3 is made up of 15 amino acids. CDR3 amino acids: CASSAPKGVSNEQFF. In DNA, the CDR3 is TGTGCCAGCAGTGCTCCTAAGGGAGTGAGCAATGAGCAGTTCTTC.

The chain couples TRBV28 to TRBJ1-1; D is undetermined. The CDR3 length is 10 residues. Germline CDR1 is MDHEN and CDR2 is SYDVKM. Trimming left V 6 bases short and J 7 bases short, with 6 bases between. CDR3 sequence reads: CASRSYEAFF. The CDR3 DNA is TGTGCCAGCAGGTCCTATGAAGCTTTCTTT.

The chain carries TRBV27 and TRBJ1-4; tentative D call: TRBD1 (5 bases). Germline V gene sequence: CDR1 MNHEY, CDR2 SMNVEV (reference sequence). Trimming shortened V by 3 bases and J by 5 bases, and 13 bases separated the two germline ends. This CDR3 region has 15 residues. CDR3 amino acids: CASSFSSGPNEKLFF. The CDR3 DNA follows: TGTGCCAGCAGTTTTAGTTCGGGACCCAATGAAAAACTGTTTTTT.

CDR3 residues: CASINYRGQPQHF. The CDR3, as DNA: TGTGCCAGCATCAATTACAGGGGCCAGCCCCAGCATTTT. The rearrangement uses TRBV28 and TRBJ1-5; 7 bases agree with TRBD1. This CDR3 spans 13 amino acids. Unmatched junction bases numbered 7, after V lost 7 bases and J lost 7 bases. Germline V lookup: CDR1 MDHEN, CDR2 SYDVKM.